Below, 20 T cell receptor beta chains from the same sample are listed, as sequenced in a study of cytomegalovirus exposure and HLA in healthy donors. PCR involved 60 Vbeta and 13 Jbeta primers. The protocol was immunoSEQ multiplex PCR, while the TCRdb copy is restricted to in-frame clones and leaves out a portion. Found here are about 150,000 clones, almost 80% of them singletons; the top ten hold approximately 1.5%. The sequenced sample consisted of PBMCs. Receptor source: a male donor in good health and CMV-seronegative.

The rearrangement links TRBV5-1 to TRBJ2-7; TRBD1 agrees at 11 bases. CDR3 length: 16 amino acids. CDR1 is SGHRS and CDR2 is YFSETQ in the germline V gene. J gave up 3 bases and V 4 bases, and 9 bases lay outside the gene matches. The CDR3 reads CASSSQPGTGGYEQYF. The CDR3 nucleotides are TGCGCCAGCAGCAGTCAACCCGGGACAGGGGGCTACGAGCAGTACTTC. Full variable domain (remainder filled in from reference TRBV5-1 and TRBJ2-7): KAGVTQTPRYLIKTRGQQVTLSCSPISGHRSVSWYQQTPGQGLQFLFEYFSETQRNKGNFPGRFSGRQFSNSRSEMNVSTLELGDSALYLCASSSQPGTGGYEQYFGPGTRLTVT.

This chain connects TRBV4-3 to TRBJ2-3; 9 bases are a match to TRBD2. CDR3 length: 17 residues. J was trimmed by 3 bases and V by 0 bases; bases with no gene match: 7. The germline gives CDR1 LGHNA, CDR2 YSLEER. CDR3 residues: CASSQDTGLALTDTQYF. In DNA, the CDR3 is TGCGCCAGCAGCCAAGATACGGGACTAGCCCTGACAGATACGCAGTATTTT.

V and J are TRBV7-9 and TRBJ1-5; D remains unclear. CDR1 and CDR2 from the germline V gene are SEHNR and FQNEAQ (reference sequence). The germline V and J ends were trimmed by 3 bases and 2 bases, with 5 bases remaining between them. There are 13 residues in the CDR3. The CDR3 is CASSFLGNQPQHF. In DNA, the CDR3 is TGTGCCAGCAGCTTCCTCGGCAATCAGCCCCAGCATTTT.

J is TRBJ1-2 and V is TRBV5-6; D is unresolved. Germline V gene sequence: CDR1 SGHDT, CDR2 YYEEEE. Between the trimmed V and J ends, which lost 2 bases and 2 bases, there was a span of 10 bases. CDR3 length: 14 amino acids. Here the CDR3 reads CASSLETLNYGYTF. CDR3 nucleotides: TGTGCCAGCAGCTTAGAAACTCTAAACTATGGCTACACCTTC.

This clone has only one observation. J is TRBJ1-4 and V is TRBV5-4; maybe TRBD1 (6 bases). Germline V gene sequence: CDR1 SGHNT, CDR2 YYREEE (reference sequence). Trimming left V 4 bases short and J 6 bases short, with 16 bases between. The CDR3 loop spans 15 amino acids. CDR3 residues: CASSRAGPGDEKLFF. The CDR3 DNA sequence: TGTGCCAGCAGCCGAGCGGGGCCAGGGGATGAAAAACTGTTTTTT. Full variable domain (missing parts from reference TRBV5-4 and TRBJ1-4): ETGVTQSPTHLIKTRGQQVTLRCSSQSGHNTVSWYQQALGQGPQFIFQYYREEENGRGNFPPRFSGLQFPNYSSELNVNALELDDSALYLCASSRAGPGDEKLFFGSGTQLSVL.

CDR3 coding DNA: TGTGCCAGCAGCCCTCGAGCGGGAGTGGCCCGGGAGCAGTACTTC. This translates into CASSPRAGVAREQYF. The chain links TRBV5-4 to TRBJ2-7; 8 bases are a match to TRBD2. Trimming cost V 4 bases and J 7 bases; bases outside gene matches: 13. CDR1 is SGHNT and CDR2 is YYREEE in the germline V gene (reference sequence). This CDR3 has 15 residues.

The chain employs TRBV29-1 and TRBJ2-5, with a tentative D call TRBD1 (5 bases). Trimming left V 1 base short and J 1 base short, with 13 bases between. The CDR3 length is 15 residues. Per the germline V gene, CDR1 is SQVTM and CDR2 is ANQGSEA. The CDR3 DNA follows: TGCAGCGTTGAAGGTGGGGCCCGAATCCAAGAGACCCAGTACTTC. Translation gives CSVEGGARIQETQYF.

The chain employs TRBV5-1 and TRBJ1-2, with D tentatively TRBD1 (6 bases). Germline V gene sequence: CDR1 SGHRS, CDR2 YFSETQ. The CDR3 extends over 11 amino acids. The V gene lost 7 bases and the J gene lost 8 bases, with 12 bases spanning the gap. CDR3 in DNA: TGCGCCAGCCGTAAGGGGGACGGCTACACCTTC. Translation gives CASRKGDGYTF.

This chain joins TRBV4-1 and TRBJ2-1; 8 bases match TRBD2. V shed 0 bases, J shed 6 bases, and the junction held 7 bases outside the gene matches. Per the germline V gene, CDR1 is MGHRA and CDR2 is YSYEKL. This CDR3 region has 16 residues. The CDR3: CASSQDRAGGVNEQFF. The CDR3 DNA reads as TGCGCCAGCAGCCAAGATAGGGCGGGGGGCGTCAATGAGCAGTTCTTC.

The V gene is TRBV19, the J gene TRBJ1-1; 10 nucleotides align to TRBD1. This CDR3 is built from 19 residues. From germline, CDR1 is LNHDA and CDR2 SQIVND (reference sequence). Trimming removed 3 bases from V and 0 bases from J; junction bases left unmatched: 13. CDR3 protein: CASSIKSRTGGALNTEAFF. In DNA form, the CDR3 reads TGTGCCAGTAGTATTAAGAGTCGGACAGGGGGAGCCTTGAACACTGAAGCTTTCTTT.

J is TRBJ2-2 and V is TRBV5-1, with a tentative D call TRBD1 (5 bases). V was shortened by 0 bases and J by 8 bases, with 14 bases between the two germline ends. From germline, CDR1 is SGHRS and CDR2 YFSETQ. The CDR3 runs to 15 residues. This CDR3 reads CASSLDSQGRGELFF. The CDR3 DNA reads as TGCGCCAGCAGCTTGGATTCGCAGGGTCGGGGGGAGCTGTTTTTT. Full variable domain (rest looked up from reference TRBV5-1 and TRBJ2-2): KAGVTQTPRYLIKTRGQQVTLSCSPISGHRSVSWYQQTPGQGLQFLFEYFSETQRNKGNFPGRFSGRQFSNSRSEMNVSTLELGDSALYLCASSLDSQGRGELFFGEGSRLTVL.

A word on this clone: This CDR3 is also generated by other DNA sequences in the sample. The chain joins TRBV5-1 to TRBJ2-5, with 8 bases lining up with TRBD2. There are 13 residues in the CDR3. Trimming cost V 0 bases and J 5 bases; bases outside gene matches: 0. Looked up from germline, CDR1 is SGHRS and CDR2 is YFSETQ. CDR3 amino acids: CASSLAGGETQYF. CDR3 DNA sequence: TGCGCCAGCAGCTTGGCGGGGGGGGAGACCCAGTACTTC.

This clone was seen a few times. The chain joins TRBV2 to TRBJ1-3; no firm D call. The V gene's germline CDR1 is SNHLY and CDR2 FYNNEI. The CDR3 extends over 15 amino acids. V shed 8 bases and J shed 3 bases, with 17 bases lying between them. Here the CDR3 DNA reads TGTGCCAGCGGCCTCCGACGCTCGGGTGGAAACACCATATATTTT. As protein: CASGLRRSGGNTIYF.

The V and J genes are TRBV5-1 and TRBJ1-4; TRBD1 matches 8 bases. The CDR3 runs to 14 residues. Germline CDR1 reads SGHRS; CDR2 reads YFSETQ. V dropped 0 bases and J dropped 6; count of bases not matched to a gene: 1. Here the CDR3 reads CASSLARGHEKLFF. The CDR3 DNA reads TGCGCCAGCAGCTTGGCCAGGGGGCATGAAAAACTGTTTTTT.

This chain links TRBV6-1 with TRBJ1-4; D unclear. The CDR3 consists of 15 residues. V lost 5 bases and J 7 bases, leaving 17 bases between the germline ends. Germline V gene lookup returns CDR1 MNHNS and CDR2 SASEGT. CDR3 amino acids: CASSPLREAGEKLFF. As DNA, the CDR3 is TGTGCCAGCAGTCCCCTTAGGGAGGCGGGTGAAAAACTGTTTTTT.

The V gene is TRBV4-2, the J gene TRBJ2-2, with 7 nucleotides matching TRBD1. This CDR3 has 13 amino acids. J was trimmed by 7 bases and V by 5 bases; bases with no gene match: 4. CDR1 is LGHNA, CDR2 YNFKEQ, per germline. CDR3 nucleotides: TGTGCCAGCAGCGCCGCAGGGGGCGGGGAGCTGTTTTTT. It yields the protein CASSAAGGGELFF.

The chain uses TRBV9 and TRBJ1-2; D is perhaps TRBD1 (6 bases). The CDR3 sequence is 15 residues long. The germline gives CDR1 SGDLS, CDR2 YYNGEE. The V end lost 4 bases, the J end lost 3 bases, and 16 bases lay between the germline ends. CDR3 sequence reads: CASSPGAGGDYGYTF. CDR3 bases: TGTGCCAGCAGCCCAGGGGCGGGGGGTGACTATGGCTACACCTTC.

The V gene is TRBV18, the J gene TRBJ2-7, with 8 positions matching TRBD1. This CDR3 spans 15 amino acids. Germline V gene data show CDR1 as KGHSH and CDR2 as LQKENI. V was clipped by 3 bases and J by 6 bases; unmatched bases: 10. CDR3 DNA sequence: TGTGCCAGCTCACCTCGGACAGGGAATCCGCCCGAGCAGTACTTC. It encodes CASSPRTGNPPEQYF. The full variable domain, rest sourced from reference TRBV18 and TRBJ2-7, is NAGVMQNPRHLVRRRGQEARLRCSPMKGHSHVYWYRQLPEEGLKFMVYLQKENIIDESGMPKERFSAEFPKEGPSILRIQQVVRGDSAAYFCASSPRTGNPPEQYFGPGTRLTVT.

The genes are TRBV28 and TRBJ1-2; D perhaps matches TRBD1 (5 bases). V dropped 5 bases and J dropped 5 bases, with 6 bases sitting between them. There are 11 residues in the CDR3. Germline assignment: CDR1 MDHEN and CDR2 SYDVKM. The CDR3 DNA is TGTGCCAGCAGTAGGGGTTATGGCTACACCTTC. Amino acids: CASSRGYGYTF.

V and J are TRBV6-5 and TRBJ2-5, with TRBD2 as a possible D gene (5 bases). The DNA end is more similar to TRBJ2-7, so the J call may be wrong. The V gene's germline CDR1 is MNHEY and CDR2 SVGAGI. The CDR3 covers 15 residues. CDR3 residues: CASSYAGEGSYEQYF. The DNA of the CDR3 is TGTGCCAGCAGTTATGCCGGAGAGGGCTCCTACGAGCAGTACTTC.